The entry below gives a single T cell receptor (beta chain) sequence along with its context. The antigen is not known. Germline is not matched at one junction end, which may reflect a read error. This sample was taken from a study of shared clonotypes between healthy human individuals. CDR1 and CDR2 from the germline V gene are MGHRA and YSYEKL. The CDR3 spans 15 residues. CD45RO-negative cells were positively selected for CCR7, leaving out terminally differentiated effector memory CD45RA+ cells. General observations from the study: The study drew on few donors, limiting represented genetic and exposure-history diversity.

The table came from immunoSEQ multiplex PCR; TCRdb's copy has only in-frame clones and leaves some out. The sample lists fewer than 800,000 clones, about 91% occurring once. The TCR was taken from a man aged 25 to 40 in good health. Sequencing was done on a sample of naive CD8+ T cells sorted from blood. The V call is TRBV4-1, the J call TRBJ2-3, with 8 nucleotides matching TRBD2. The CDR3 DNA reads TGCGCCAGCAGCCAAGGAAGCGGGAGCATAGATACGCAGTATTTT. Its protein is CASSQGSGSIDTQYF.